This TCR beta chain was obtained from a study of blood T cell repertoires in COVID-19. The study drew participants aged about 18 to 89 years from approximately 25 US areas. The table came from immunoSEQ multiplex PCR; TCRdb's copy has only in-frame clones and leaves some out. The data contain roughly 200,000 clones, 85% of them seen just once; the ten biggest clones take up about 17%. V trimming: 0 bases; J trimming: 9 bases; junction bases outside the gene matches: 6. This CDR3 spans 16 amino acids. Germline V CDR1 and CDR2: SGDLS, YYNGEE. J is TRBJ2-1 and V is TRBV9, with TRBD2 matching over 13 bases. The receptor was derived from a man aged 35 to 55 who had recovered from COVID-19. Sequenced: PBMCs or T cells enriched from blood (not recorded which). The DNA for the CDR3 is TGTGCCAGCAGCGTAGGAGGACTAGCGGGAGTAATTGAGCAGTTCTTC. Protein: CASSVGGLAGVIEQFF.